Sequencing of this T cell receptor (beta chain) was carried out in a study of human T cells and chemical hapten exposure. The CDR3 extends over 13 amino acids. Germline values: CDR1 DFQATT, CDR2 SNEGSKA (reference sequence). V lost 5 bases and J 2 bases, leaving 10 bases between the germline ends. MiXCR, applied by TCRdb to the RACE reads, yields one record per CDR3 protein. The table includes 35,000 to 50,000 distinct CDR3 sequences, about 3.5% detected once. This clonotype was counted at least ten times. The time point was: healthy volunteer bleed at 6 weeks. It was from unfractionated whole blood that total RNA was extracted.

The receptor comes from a human donor in good health. Some clones in this sample may be carry-over from other donors' samples. The material sequenced was whole blood. The J gene is TRBJ1-5, the V gene TRBV20-1; D possibly corresponds to TRBD1 (5 bases). For the CDR3, the DNA is TGCAGTGCTGGGGGTAAGGGCAATCAGCCCCAGCATTTT. Its protein product is CSAGGKGNQPQHF.